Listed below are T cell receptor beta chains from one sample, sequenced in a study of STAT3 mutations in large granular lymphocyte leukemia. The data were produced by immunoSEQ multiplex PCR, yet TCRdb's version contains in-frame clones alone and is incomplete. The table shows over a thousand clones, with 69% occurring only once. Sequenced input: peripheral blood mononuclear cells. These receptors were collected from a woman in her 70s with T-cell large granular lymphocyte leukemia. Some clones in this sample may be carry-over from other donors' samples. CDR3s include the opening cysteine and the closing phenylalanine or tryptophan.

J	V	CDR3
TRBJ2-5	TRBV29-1	CSVGADPYQETQYF
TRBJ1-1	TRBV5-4	CASSWDSNTEAFF
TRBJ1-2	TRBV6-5	CASSYKGQGVYGYTF
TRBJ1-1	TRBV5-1	CASNGPLNTEAFF
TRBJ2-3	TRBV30	CAWSVRVDTQYF
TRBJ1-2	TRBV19	CASRFEQGFWGGYTF
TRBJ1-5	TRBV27	CASRRLGGNQPQHF
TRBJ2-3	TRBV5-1	CASSQADTQYF
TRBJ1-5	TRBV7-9	CASSFGSGQPQHF
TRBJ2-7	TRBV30	CAWSGGYPSYEQYF
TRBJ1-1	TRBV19	CASSRQGAGTEAFF
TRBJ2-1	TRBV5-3	CASSPDYVGEQFF